This T cell receptor (beta chain) was profiled in a study of PD-1 blockade in mismatch repair-deficient tumors. Study details: Patients had approximately 12 mismatch repair-deficient cancer types, all previously treated and progressing.

Method: immunoSEQ multiplex PCR; TCRdb's copy keeps in-frame clones and lacks some. Of around 30,000 clones in the sample, approximately 80% were seen once. Notes on the study in general: Tumor-resident clones, often undetectable pretreatment in blood, expanded then contracted after pembrolizumab.

Only a few counts were recorded for this clone. Antigen unknown. The receptor's source is an adult with mismatch repair-deficient cancer. The material was PBMCs, obtained 6 weeks after starting pembrolizumab.

The CDR3 sequence is CASRLGLAGAEQYF. CDR3 bases: TGTGCCAGCAGACTCGGGCTAGCGGGAGCCGAGCAGTACTTC. The chain recombines TRBV28 with TRBJ2-7; 10 bases line up with TRBD2. With V trimmed by 6 bases and J by 6 bases, 8 bases remained unmatched. There are 14 residues in the CDR3. The V gene's germline CDR1 is MDHEN and CDR2 SYDVKM.